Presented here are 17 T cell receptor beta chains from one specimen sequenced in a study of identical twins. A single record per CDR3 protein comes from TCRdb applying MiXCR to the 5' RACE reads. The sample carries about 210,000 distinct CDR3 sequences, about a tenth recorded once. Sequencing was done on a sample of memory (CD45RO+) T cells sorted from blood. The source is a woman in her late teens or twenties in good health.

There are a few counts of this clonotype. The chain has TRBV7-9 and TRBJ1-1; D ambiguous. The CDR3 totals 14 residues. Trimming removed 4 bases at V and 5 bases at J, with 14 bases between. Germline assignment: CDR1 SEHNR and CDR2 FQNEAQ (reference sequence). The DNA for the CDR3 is TGTGCCAGCAGCTCCCATTCGGGAGGGACTGAAGCTTTCTTT. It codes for CASSSHSGGTEAFF.

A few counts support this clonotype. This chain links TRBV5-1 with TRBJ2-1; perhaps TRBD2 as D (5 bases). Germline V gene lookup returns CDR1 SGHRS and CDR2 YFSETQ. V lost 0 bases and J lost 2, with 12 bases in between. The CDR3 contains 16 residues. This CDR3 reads CASSLELASAYNEQFF. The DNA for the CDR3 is TGCGCCAGCAGCTTGGAGCTAGCCTCCGCCTACAATGAGCAGTTCTTC.

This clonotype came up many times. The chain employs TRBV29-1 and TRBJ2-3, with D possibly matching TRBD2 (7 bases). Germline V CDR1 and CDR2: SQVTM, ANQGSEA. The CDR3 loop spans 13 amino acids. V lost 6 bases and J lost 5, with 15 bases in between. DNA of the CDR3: TGCAGCGTCTCAGGGGCGGGAGAAGATACGCAGTATTTT. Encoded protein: CSVSGAGEDTQYF.

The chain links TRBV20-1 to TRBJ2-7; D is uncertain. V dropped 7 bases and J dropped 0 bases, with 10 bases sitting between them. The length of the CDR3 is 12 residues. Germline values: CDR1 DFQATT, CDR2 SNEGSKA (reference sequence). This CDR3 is CSGRQSSYEQYF. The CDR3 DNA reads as TGCAGTGGTAGGCAGAGCTCCTACGAGCAGTACTTC.

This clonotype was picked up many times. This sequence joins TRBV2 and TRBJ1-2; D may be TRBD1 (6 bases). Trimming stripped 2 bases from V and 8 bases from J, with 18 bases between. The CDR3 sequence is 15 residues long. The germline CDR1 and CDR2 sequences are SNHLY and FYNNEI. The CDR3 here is CASSERRRGREGYTF. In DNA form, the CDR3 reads TGTGCCAGCAGTGAAAGGCGCAGGGGCAGAGAAGGCTACACCTTC.

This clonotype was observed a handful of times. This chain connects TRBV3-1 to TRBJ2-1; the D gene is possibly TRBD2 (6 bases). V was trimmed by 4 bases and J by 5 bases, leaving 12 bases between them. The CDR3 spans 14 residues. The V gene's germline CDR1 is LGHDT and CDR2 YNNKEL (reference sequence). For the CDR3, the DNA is TGTGCCAGCAGCCCTTCTACGGGGGACAATGAGCAGTTCTTC. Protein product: CASSPSTGDNEQFF.

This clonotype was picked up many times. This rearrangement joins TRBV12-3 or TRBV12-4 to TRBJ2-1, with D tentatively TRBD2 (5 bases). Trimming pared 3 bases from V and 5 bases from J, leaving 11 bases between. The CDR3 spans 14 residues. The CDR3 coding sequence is TGTGCCAGCAGTTTTCTGACACTAGACAATGAGCAGTTCTTC. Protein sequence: CASSFLTLDNEQFF.

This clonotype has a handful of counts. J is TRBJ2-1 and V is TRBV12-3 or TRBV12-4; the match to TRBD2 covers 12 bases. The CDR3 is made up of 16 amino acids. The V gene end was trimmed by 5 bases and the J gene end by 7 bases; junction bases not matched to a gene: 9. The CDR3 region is CASSPRTSGAGNEQFF. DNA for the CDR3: TGTGCCAGCAGTCCCCGGACTAGCGGGGCCGGAAATGAGCAGTTCTTC.

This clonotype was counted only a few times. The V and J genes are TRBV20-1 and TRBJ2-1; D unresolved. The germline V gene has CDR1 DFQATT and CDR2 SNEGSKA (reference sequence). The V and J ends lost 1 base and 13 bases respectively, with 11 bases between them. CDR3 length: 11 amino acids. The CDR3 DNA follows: TGCAGTGCTAGAGTGGTCGCTACTCAGTTCTTC. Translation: CSARVVATQFF.

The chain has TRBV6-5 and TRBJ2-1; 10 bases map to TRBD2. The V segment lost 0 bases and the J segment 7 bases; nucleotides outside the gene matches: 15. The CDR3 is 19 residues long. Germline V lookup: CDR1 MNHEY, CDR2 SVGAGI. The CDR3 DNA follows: TGTGCCAGCAGTTACTCTAGTCCGGCGAGCGGGGGGGCCAAGAATGAGCAGTTCTTC. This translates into CASSYSSPASGGAKNEQFF.

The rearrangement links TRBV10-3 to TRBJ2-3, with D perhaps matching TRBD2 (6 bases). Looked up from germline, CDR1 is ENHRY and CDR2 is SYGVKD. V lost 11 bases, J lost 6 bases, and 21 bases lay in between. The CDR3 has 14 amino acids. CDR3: CAAGMSGSTDTQYF. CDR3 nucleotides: TGTGCCGCGGGAATGAGCGGGTCGACCGATACGCAGTATTTT.

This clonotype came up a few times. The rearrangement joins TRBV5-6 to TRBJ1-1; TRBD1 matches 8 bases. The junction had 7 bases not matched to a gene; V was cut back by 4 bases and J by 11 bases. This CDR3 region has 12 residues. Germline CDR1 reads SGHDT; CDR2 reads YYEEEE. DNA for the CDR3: TGTGCCAGCAGCCTTAGGACAGGGATCGCTTTCTTT. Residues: CASSLRTGIAFF. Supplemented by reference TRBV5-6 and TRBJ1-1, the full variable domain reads DAGVTQSPTHLIKTRGQQVTLRCSPKSGHDTVSWYQQALGQGPQFIFQYYEEEERQRGNFPDRFSGHQFPNYSSELNVNALLLGDSALYLCASSLRTGIAFFGQGTRLTVV.

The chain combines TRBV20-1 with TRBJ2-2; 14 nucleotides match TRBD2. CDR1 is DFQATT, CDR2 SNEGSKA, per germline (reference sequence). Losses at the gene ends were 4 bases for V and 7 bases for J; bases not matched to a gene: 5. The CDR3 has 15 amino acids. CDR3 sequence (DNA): TGCAGTGCTACCGGGACTAGCGGGAGTGTCGGGGAGCTGTTTTTT. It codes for CSATGTSGSVGELFF.

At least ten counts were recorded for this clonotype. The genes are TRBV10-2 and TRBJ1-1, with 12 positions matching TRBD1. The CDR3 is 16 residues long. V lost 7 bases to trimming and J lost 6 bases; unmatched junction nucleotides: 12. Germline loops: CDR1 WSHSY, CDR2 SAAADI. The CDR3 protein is CASTGQGARIASEAFF. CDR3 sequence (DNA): TGCGCCAGCACGGGACAGGGGGCGCGGATCGCGTCTGAAGCTTTCTTT.

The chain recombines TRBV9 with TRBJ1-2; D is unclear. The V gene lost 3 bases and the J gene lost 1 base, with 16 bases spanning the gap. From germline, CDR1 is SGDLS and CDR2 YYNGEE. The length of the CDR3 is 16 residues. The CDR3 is CASSAETSYRNYGYTF. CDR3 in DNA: TGTGCCAGCAGCGCGGAAACCAGCTACCGTAACTATGGCTACACCTTC.

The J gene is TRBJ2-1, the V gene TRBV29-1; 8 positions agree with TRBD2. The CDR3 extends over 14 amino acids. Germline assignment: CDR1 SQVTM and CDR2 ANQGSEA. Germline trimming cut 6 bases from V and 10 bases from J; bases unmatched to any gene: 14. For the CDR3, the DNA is TGCAGCGTGTCAGAGCGGGGGTTCGGTGGGGAGCAGTTCTTC. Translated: CSVSERGFGGEQFF.

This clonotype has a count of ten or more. The CDR3 region has the DNA TGTGCCAGCAGCGCCCCAGGGCTGGGGAGCACAGATACGCAGTATTTT. Translating gives CASSAPGLGSTDTQYF. The rearrangement joins TRBV7-8 to TRBJ2-3; D may be TRBD1 (5 bases). Between the trimmed V and J ends, which lost 5 bases and 0 bases, there was a span of 15 bases. Germline CDR1 SGHVS, CDR2 FQNEAQ. The CDR3 consists of 16 residues.